This is a list of T cell receptor beta chains from one sample in a study of beta chain features in type 1 diabetes. Here immunoSEQ multiplex PCR was the method, and the copy in TCRdb shows in-frame clones only, minus some. The table records 300,000 to 400,000 clones, around 8.5% of them present only once. The sample was central memory CD4+ T cells from blood. These TCRs come from a man aged 30 to 39 with type 1 diabetes. Both conserved end residues are part of each CDR3. Each record gives: V gene, D gene, clone size, J gene, CDR3 protein, CDR3 DNA. D genes are given only for firm matches. Only part of the rows carry a size: once, few, many, or a class if the clone is expanded.

V: TRBV10-1; D: NA; size: many; J: TRBJ1-1; CDR3: CASSEPWGGEAFF; DNA: TGCGCCAGCAGTGAGCCATGGGGGGGAGAAGCTTTCTTT
V: TRBV6-1; D: TRBD1; size: NA; J: TRBJ2-7; CDR3: CASSDRGKTYEQYF; DNA: TGTGCCAGCAGCGACAGGGGGAAGACCTACGAGCAGTACTTC
V: TRBV5-1; D: NA; size: few; J: TRBJ1-6; CDR3: CASSFEGPAGSDSPLHF; DNA: TGCGCCAGCAGCTTTGAGGGCCCCGCAGGGTCAGATTCACCCCTCCACTTT
V: TRBV2; D: NA; size: few; J: TRBJ1-2; CDR3: CASSETTGGSSYGYTF; DNA: TGTGCCAGCAGTGAGACGACAGGCGGAAGCTCCTATGGCTACACCTTC
V: TRBV11-3; D: NA; size: NA; J: TRBJ1-1; CDR3: CASSLPGMNTEAFF; DNA: TGTGCCAGCAGCTTGCCGGGCATGAACACTGAAGCTTTCTTT
V: TRBV5-6; D: NA; size: few; J: TRBJ2-5; CDR3: CASSLTRDNQETQYF; DNA: TGTGCCAGCAGCTTGACACGCGATAACCAAGAGACCCAGTACTTC
V: TRBV5-6; D: TRBD2; size: few; J: TRBJ2-4; CDR3: CASSLGSGGINIQYF; DNA: TGTGCCAGCAGCTTAGGAAGCGGGGGGATAAACATTCAGTACTTC
V: TRBV7-8; D: NA; size: NA; J: TRBJ2-2; CDR3: CASSSGTSAGELFF; DNA: TGTGCCAGCAGCTCCGGGACATCAGCCGGGGAGCTGTTTTTT
V: TRBV5-1; D: NA; size: NA; J: TRBJ1-5; CDR3: CASSPGHIPNQPQHF; DNA: TGCGCCAGCAGTCCTGGACACATCCCAAATCAGCCCCAGCATTTT
V: TRBV30; D: TRBD1; size: NA; J: TRBJ1-2; CDR3: CAWSPAGGMYGYTF; DNA: TGTGCCTGGTCTCCGGCAGGGGGGATGTATGGCTACACCTTC
V: TRBV7-9; D: TRBD2; size: few; J: TRBJ2-7; CDR3: CASSPLRLAGEQYF; DNA: TGTGCCAGCAGCCCCCTTCGACTAGCGGGGGAGCAGTACTTC
V: TRBV6-5; D: NA; size: many; J: TRBJ2-7; CDR3: CASSYASQGYEQYF; DNA: TGTGCCAGCAGTTACGCCTCACAGGGTTACGAGCAGTACTTC
V: TRBV5-1; D: NA; size: few; J: TRBJ2-1; CDR3: CASSRTADNEQFF; DNA: TGCGCCAGCAGCCGGACCGCCGACAATGAGCAGTTCTTC
V: TRBV30; D: NA; size: few; J: TRBJ1-5; CDR3: CAWSAEPGQPQHF; DNA: TGTGCCTGGAGTGCGGAGCCGGGTCAGCCCCAGCATTTT
V: TRBV10-3; D: NA; size: many; J: TRBJ1-1; CDR3: CAISESQGNTEAFF; DNA: TGTGCCATCAGTGAGTCTCAAGGAAACACTGAAGCTTTCTTT
V: TRBV19; D: NA; size: few; J: TRBJ2-1; CDR3: CASKPRIGSYNEQFF; DNA: TGTGCCAGTAAACCTAGGATAGGGTCCTACAATGAGCAGTTCTTC
V: TRBV28; D: NA; size: few; J: TRBJ1-3; CDR3: CASSLSHGGGNTIYF; DNA: TGTGCCAGCAGTTTATCCCACGGGGGGGGAAACACCATATATTTT
V: TRBV14; D: TRBD1; size: NA; J: TRBJ2-7; CDR3: CASSQDWTGTYEQYF; DNA: TGTGCCAGCAGCCAAGATTGGACAGGAACCTACGAGCAGTACTTC
V: TRBV25-1; D: TRBD1; size: NA; J: TRBJ1-2; CDR3: CASSKPGQGDGGYGYTF; DNA: TGTGCCAGCAGTAAACCGGGACAGGGGGACGGTGGCTATGGCTACACCTTC
V: TRBV7-2; D: NA; size: NA; J: TRBJ2-3; CDR3: CASSLFSSTDTQYF; DNA: TGTGCCAGCAGCCTATTCTCTAGCACAGATACGCAGTATTTT
V: TRBV7-9; D: NA; size: few; J: TRBJ2-7; CDR3: CASTSGGEQYF; DNA: TGTGCCAGCACCTCCGGCGGCGAGCAGTACTTC
V: TRBV10-2; D: TRBD2; size: NA; J: TRBJ2-3; CDR3: CASSDLAGDRTDTQYF; DNA: TGCGCCAGCAGTGACTTGGCGGGGGATCGCACAGATACGCAGTATTTT
V: TRBV6-6; D: NA; size: few; J: TRBJ1-4; CDR3: CASTRPGIKEKLFF; DNA: TGTGCCAGCACCCGGCCGGGGATAAAGGAAAAACTGTTTTTT
V: TRBV19; D: NA; size: NA; J: TRBJ2-5; CDR3: CASSIGQAQETQYF; DNA: TGTGCCAGTAGTATAGGGCAGGCACAAGAGACCCAGTACTTC
V: TRBV7-2; D: NA; size: NA; J: TRBJ2-5; CDR3: CASTLGRYQETQYF; DNA: TGTGCCAGCACCCTTGGAAGATACCAAGAGACCCAGTACTTC
V: TRBV7-2; D: TRBD2; size: few; J: TRBJ2-2; CDR3: CASSLGTSHTGELFF; DNA: TGTGCCAGCAGCTTAGGGACTAGCCACACCGGGGAGCTGTTTTTT
V: TRBV9; D: NA; size: few; J: TRBJ1-4; CDR3: CASSTGRDEKLFF; DNA: TGTGCCAGCAGTACGGGACGAGATGAAAAACTGTTTTTT
V: TRBV7-2; D: TRBD1; size: few; J: TRBJ1-2; CDR3: CASSLTGAFGYTF; DNA: TGTGCCAGCAGCTTAACAGGGGCTTTTGGCTACACCTTC
V: TRBV20-1; D: NA; size: few; J: TRBJ1-2; CDR3: CSVQSYGYTF; DNA: TGCAGTGTACAGTCATATGGCTACACCTTC
V: TRBV4-2; D: TRBD2; size: NA; J: TRBJ2-3; CDR3: CASSQALPSAAGGREDTQYF; DNA: TGTGCCAGCAGCCAAGCCCTCCCAAGCGCAGCGGGGGGGCGGGAAGATACGCAGTATTTT
V: TRBV21-1; D: NA; size: few; J: TRBJ1-1; CDR3: CASSKRRQAVNTEAFF; DNA: TGTGCCAGCAGCAAGAGGAGACAAGCTGTGAACACTGAAGCTTTCTTT
V: TRBV5-1; D: TRBD1; size: NA; J: TRBJ2-7; CDR3: CASSPSPDRVYEQYF; DNA: TGCGCCAGCAGCCCGAGCCCGGACAGGGTGTACGAGCAGTACTTC
V: TRBV4-1; D: NA; size: many; J: TRBJ2-1; CDR3: CASRPGSGNEQFF; DNA: TGCGCCAGCAGACCTGGTTCGGGCAATGAGCAGTTCTTC
V: TRBV2; D: NA; size: few; J: TRBJ2-3; CDR3: CASRSGQSSTDTQYF; DNA: TGTGCCAGCAGGTCAGGACAGTCTAGCACAGATACGCAGTATTTT
V: TRBV6-5; D: NA; size: NA; J: TRBJ2-3; CDR3: CASSPGTSTDTQYF; DNA: TGTGCCAGCAGTCCGGGGACTAGCACAGATACGCAGTATTTT
V: TRBV27; D: TRBD2; size: NA; J: TRBJ2-7; CDR3: CASMGGTYEQYF; DNA: TGTGCCAGCATGGGGGGGACCTACGAGCAGTACTTC
V: TRBV4-3; D: NA; size: NA; J: TRBJ2-3; CDR3: CASSLWGDTQYF; DNA: TGCGCCAGCAGCCTTTGGGGAGATACGCAGTATTTT
V: TRBV14; D: NA; size: NA; J: TRBJ1-4; CDR3: CASSREGVTDEKLFF; DNA: TGTGCCAGCAGCCGAGAGGGGGTAACTGATGAAAAACTGTTTTTT
V: TRBV10-3; D: NA; size: NA; J: TRBJ2-3; CDR3: CASSYRGDTQYF; DNA: TGTGCCAGCAGTTACAGAGGGGATACGCAGTATTTT
V: TRBV4-3; D: NA; size: few; J: TRBJ1-6; CDR3: CASSQDGGQWNSPLHF; DNA: TGCGCCAGCAGCCAAGATGGTGGACAGTGGAATTCACCCCTCCACTTT
V: TRBV7-6; D: NA; size: few; J: TRBJ1-3; CDR3: CASSQAGAGNTIYF; DNA: TGTGCCAGCAGCCAAGCAGGGGCTGGAAACACCATATATTTT
V: TRBV11-2; D: TRBD1; size: few; J: TRBJ1-2; CDR3: CASSLGSGGTGGSNGYTF; DNA: TGTGCCAGCAGCTTAGGGAGCGGCGGCACAGGGGGAAGTAATGGCTACACCTTC
V: TRBV30; D: NA; size: few; J: TRBJ2-5; CDR3: CAWRGDRQETQYF; DNA: TGTGCCTGGAGAGGGGATAGACAAGAGACCCAGTACTTC
V: TRBV6-5; D: TRBD1; size: few; J: TRBJ1-1; CDR3: CASSPNRGSEAFF; DNA: TGTGCCAGCAGTCCCAACAGGGGCTCTGAAGCTTTCTTT
V: TRBV9; D: NA; size: few; J: TRBJ2-3; CDR3: CASSVAVELTDTQYF; DNA: TGTGCCAGCAGCGTAGCGGTGGAACTCACAGATACGCAGTATTTT
V: TRBV14; D: TRBD2; size: many; J: TRBJ2-1; CDR3: CASSRGLAGAGGEQFF; DNA: TGTGCCAGCAGCCGGGGACTAGCGGGGGCCGGTGGTGAGCAGTTCTTC
V: TRBV7-6; D: NA; size: NA; J: TRBJ1-6; CDR3: CASSLRSERNSPLHF; DNA: TGTGCCAGCAGCTTAAGGTCGGAAAGAAATTCACCCCTCCACTTT
V: TRBV18; D: NA; size: NA; J: TRBJ2-2; CDR3: CASSPSTENTGELFF; DNA: TGTGCCAGCTCGCCATCGACAGAGAACACCGGGGAGCTGTTTTTT
V: TRBV10-3; D: NA; size: NA; J: TRBJ1-1; CDR3: CAIRDTAEAFF; DNA: TGTGCCATCAGGGACACAGCTGAAGCTTTCTTT
V: TRBV7-9; D: NA; size: few; J: TRBJ1-2; CDR3: CASSLASIYGYTF; DNA: TGTGCCAGCAGCTTAGCTTCCATCTATGGCTACACCTTC
V: TRBV5-1; D: TRBD1; size: NA; J: TRBJ2-2; CDR3: CASREWTGKTGELFF; DNA: TGCGCCAGCAGAGAATGGACAGGGAAGACCGGGGAGCTGTTTTTT
V: TRBV29-1; D: NA; size: NA; J: TRBJ1-2; CDR3: CSVEPQGQGGYTF; DNA: TGCAGCGTTGAACCCCAGGGACAAGGTGGCTACACCTTC
V: TRBV7-2; D: NA; size: few; J: TRBJ2-3; CDR3: CASSLTTSGDTQYF; DNA: TGTGCCAGCAGCTTAACTACCTCTGGAGATACGCAGTATTTT